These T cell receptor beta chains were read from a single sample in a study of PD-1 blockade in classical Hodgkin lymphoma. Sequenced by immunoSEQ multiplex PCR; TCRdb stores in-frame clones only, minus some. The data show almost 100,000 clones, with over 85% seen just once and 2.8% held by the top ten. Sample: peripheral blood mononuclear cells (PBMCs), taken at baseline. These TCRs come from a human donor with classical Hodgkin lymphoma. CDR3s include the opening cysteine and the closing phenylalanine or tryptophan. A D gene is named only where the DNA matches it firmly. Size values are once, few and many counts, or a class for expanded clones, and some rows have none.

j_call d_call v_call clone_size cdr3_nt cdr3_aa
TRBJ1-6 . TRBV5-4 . TGTGCCAGCAGCGACGGGTCAAAGAATTCACCCCTCCACTTT CASSDGSKNSPLHF
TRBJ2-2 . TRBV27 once TGTGCCAGCAGTGTTATGAACACCGGGGAGCTGTTTTTT CASSVMNTGELFF
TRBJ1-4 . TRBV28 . TGTGCCAGCACCGGTTCCCAAACGGGTGAAAAACTGTTTTTT CASTGSQTGEKLFF
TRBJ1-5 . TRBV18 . TGTGCCAGCTCACCATCGGGGGGCGGACAGCCCCAGCATTTT CASSPSGGGQPQHF
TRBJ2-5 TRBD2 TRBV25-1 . TGTGCCAGCAGTCCCGGGGGGGCCCAAGAGACCCAGTACTTC CASSPGGAQETQYF
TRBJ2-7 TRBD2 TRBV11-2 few TGTGCCAGCAGCTTAAAACTAGCGGCTTACGAGCAGTACTTC CASSLKLAAYEQYF
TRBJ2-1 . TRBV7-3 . TGTGCCAGCAGCCCAGGGGTCCTGGACCGCTCCTACAATGAGCAGTTCTTC CASSPGVLDRSYNEQFF
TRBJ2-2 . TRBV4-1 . TGCGCCAGCAGCATCGGACGTGGAATACCGAACACCGGGGAGCTGTTTTTT CASSIGRGIPNTGELFF
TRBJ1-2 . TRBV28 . TGTGCCAGCAGTTTGCCCCGGACAGAGCTATTCCCAGATGGCTACACCTTC CASSLPRTELFPDGYTF
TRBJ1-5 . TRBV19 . TGTGCCAGTACCTCAATTGGGGGTCAGCCCCAGCATTTT CASTSIGGQPQHF
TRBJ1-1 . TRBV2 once TGTGCCAGCAGTGAATTTGCAGGGGTGGCCACTGAAGCTTTCTTT CASSEFAGVATEAFF
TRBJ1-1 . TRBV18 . TGTGCCAGCTCACTCAGCACACTTATGAACACTGAAGCTTTCTTT CASSLSTLMNTEAFF
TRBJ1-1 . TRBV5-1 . TGCGCCAGCAGCTCAGGGTTACGGGGCACTGAAGCTTTCTTT CASSSGLRGTEAFF
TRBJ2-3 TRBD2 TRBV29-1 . TGCAGCGTAGGGACTAGCGGGAGTTTGTATTTT CSVGTSGSLYF
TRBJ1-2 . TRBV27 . TGTGCCAGCAGTTTATCTTTAGCGGTCCCGCCCCGCTATGGCTACACCTTC CASSLSLAVPPRYGYTF
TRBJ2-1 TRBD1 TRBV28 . TGTGCCAGCAGAGGACAGGGGGAATATGAGCAGTTCTTC CASRGQGEYEQFF
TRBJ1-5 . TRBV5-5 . TGTGCCAGCAGCTTGTCGAGTGGCGGGAGTCAGCCCCAGCATTTT CASSLSSGGSQPQHF
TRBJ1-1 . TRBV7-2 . TGTGCCAGCAGCTTAGAAAGGGTGGACGGAGAAGCTTTCTTT CASSLERVDGEAFF
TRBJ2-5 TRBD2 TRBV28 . TGTGCCAGCAGTTCTTGGACTAGTGCGGAGACCCAGTACTTC CASSSWTSAETQYF
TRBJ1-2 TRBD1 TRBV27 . TGTGCCAGCAGTTTAGACCCGGGACAGACTAACTATGGCTACACCTTC CASSLDPGQTNYGYTF
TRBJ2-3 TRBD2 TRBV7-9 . TGTGCCAGCAGCTTAGCCCTAGCGGGAGTAACAGATACGCAGTATTTT CASSLALAGVTDTQYF
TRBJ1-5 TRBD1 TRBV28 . TGTGCCAGCAGGTCGGGACAGGGCAGATATAGCAATCAGCCCCAGCATTTT CASRSGQGRYSNQPQHF
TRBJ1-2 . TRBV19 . TGTGCCAGTATTGGGGAGGGCTATGGCTACACCTTC CASIGEGYGYTF
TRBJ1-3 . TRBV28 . TGTGCCAGCAGTGACAGGCCCACCTCTGGAAACACCATATATTTT CASSDRPTSGNTIYF
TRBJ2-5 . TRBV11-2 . TGTGCCAGCAGCTTAGGTGTTTCCGGCGAGACCCAGTACTTC CASSLGVSGETQYF
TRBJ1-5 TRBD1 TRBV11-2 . TGTGCCAGCAGCTTAGGGACAGGGGGCGTAGGACATGGTCAGCCCCAGCATTTT CASSLGTGGVGHGQPQHF
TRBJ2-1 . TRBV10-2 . TGCGCCAGCAGCGGGCAGGGCTACAATGAGCAGTTCTTC CASSGQGYNEQFF
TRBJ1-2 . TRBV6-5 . TGTGCCAGCAGGGTGGACGTGACCTATGGCTACACCTTC CASRVDVTYGYTF
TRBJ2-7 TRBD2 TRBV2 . TGTGCCAGCAGGGTAAGGACTAGCGGGAGCTCCGAGCAGTACTTC CASRVRTSGSSEQYF
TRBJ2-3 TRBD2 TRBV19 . TGTGCCAGTAGTATTCTAGCGGGGACAGATACGCAGTATTTT CASSILAGTDTQYF
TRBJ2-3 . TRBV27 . TGTGCCAGCAGTTCCCGGGGCCCCCACACAGATACGCAGTATTTT CASSSRGPHTDTQYF
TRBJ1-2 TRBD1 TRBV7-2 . TGTGCCAGCAGCTCACCTCCGGGACAGAACTATGGCTACACCTTC CASSSPPGQNYGYTF
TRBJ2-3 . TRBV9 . TGTGCCAGTTCATCCTATAACAAAAGATCAGATACGCAGTATTTT CASSSYNKRSDTQYF
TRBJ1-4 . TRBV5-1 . TGCGCCAGCAGCTTGGGGCAGGATAATGAAAAACTGTTTTTT CASSLGQDNEKLFF
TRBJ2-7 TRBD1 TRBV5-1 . TGCGCCAGCAGCTTGAGGGGACCGACAGGGATATTCAACGAGCAGTACTTC CASSLRGPTGIFNEQYF
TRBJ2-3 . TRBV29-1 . TGCAGCGTTCGCGTCCTTAGCACAGATACGCAGTATTTT CSVRVLSTDTQYF
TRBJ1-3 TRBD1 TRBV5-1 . TGCGCCAGCAGCGCATTGCCGTGGGACAGCTCTGGAAACACCATATATTTT CASSALPWDSSGNTIYF
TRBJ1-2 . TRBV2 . TGTGCCAGCAGTCAGGACGGATCTAACTATGGCTACACCTTC CASSQDGSNYGYTF
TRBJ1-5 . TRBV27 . TGTGCCAGCAGTTCCTTTAGCAATCAGCCCCAGCATTTT CASSSFSNQPQHF
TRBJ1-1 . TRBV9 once TGTGCCAGCAGGGAAACAACCTCCTTGAACACTGAAGCTTTCTTT CASRETTSLNTEAFF
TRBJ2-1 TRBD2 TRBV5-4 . TGTGTCAGCAGGAAAGGACTAGAGAACAATGAGCAGTTCTTC CVSRKGLENNEQFF
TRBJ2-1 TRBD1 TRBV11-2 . TGTGCCAGCAGCTTTTCCGGGACAGTTATTAACAATGAGCAGTTCTTC CASSFSGTVINNEQFF
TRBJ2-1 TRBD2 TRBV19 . TGTGCCAGTAAAAGTCTCCTAGCGGGAGGTAATGAGCAGTTCTTC CASKSLLAGGNEQFF
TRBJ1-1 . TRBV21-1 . TGTGCCAGCAGCAATTTTCCATCCTCGGGAACTGAAGCTTTCTTT CASSNFPSSGTEAFF
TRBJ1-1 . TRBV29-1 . TGCAGCGTTGCCAGGGGGAACACTGAAGCTTTCTTT CSVARGNTEAFF
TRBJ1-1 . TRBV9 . TGTGCCAGCAGCACCGTGGGGGGGCCCGACACTGAAGCTTTCTTT CASSTVGGPDTEAFF
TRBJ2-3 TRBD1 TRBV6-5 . TGTGCCAGCAGGGACAGGGGAGGCACAGATACGCAGTATTTT CASRDRGGTDTQYF